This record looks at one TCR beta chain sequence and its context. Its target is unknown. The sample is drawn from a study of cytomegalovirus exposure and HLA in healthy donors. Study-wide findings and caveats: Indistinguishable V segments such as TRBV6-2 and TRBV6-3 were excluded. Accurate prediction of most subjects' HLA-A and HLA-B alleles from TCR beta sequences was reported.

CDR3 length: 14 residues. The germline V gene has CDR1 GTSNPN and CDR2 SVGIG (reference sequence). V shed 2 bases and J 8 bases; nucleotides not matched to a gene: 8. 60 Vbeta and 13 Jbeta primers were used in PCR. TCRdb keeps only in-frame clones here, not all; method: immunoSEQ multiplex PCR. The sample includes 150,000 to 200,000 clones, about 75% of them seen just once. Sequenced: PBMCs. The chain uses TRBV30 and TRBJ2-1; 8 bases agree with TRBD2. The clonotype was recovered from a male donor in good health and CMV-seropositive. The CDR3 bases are TGTGCCTGGAGTCTGAGACTAGCGAGCTATGAGCAGTTCTTC. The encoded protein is CAWSLRLASYEQFF.